This TCR beta chain came from a study of T cells after yellow fever vaccination. General observations from the study: Any FACS-sorted repertoire could hold abundant clonotypes that contaminate it from the bulk population. The booster saw the reappearance of most primary-vaccination clones (roughly 95% CD4, around 90% CD8).

There are many counts of this clonotype. The CDR3 is 17 residues long. CDR1 SGHVS and CDR2 FNYEAQ come from the germline V gene. The V end lost 1 base, the J end lost 0 bases, and 13 bases lay between the germline ends. TCRdb itself ran the 5' RACE reads through MiXCR, one entry per CDR3 protein. The sample consists of around 40,000 distinct CDR3 sequences, approximately 6.3% of them appearing once. The V gene is TRBV7-6, the J gene TRBJ2-1; a possible D gene is TRBD2 (6 bases). This material consisted of CD8+ T cells not binding an NS4B(214-222) dextramer, sorted from PBMCs, taken 45 days after the yellow fever booster vaccination. This sequence was found in a young man who received the YFV17D yellow fever vaccine. The CDR3 here is CASSLVGLASSYNEQFF. The CDR3 DNA reads as TGTGCCAGCAGCTTAGTGGGGCTAGCGAGCTCCTACAATGAGCAGTTCTTC.